Described below is a single T cell receptor beta chain sequence and its context. Trimming shortened V by 10 bases and J by 0 bases, and 10 bases separated the two germline ends. From germline, CDR1 is WSHSY and CDR2 SAAADI. The CDR3 loop spans 13 amino acids. The age range of participants was about 18 to 89 years, with residence in more than 20 US areas. The sample is drawn from a study of blood T cell repertoires in COVID-19. Study overall: Some COVID-19 samples were acute and others convalescent; all came from the United States, Italy and Spain.

Data came from immunoSEQ multiplex PCR; TCRdb stores just in-frame clones and leaves some out. The table shows around 160,000 clones, with about 83% occurring only once. The chain employs TRBV10-2 and TRBJ2-1; D is ambiguous. The specimen sequenced was PBMCs or T cells enriched from blood (not recorded which). This TCR was recovered from a woman aged 50 to 60 who had been exposed to COVID-19. The CDR3 region has the DNA TGCGCCACCGTGTCAGTCTCCTACAATGAGCAGTTCTTC. Its translation is CATVSVSYNEQFF.